A selection of T cell receptor beta chains follows, all from one sample in a study of CD8 T cells in ankylosing spondylitis. In TCRdb, the 5' RACE reads were re-called with MiXCR into one record per CDR3 protein. The sample includes about 140,000 distinct CDR3 sequences, roughly 8% seen only once; the top ten take 7.3%. The sequenced material came from synovial fluid, either unsorted or a sorted T cell fraction (not recorded which). The receptor source for this set is a male donor with ankylosing spondylitis. The CDR3 runs from the conserved cysteine through the conserved F or W. A D gene is named only where the DNA matches it firmly. Size values are once, few and many counts, or a class for expanded clones, and some rows have none.

d_gene,len,j_gene,abundance,v_gene,CDR3nt,CDR3aa
TRBD2,16,TRBJ2-1,NA,TRBV7-8,TGTGCCAGCAGCCCCCGACTAGCGGGAGGGTCCAATGAGCAGTTCTTC,CASSPRLAGGSNEQFF
NA,13,TRBJ1-4,few,TRBV7-9,TGTGCCAGCAGCCGCTCCCTTAATGAAAAACTGTTTTTT,CASSRSLNEKLFF
NA,13,TRBJ1-4,NA,TRBV9,TGTGCCAGCAGCTCGTACGGTAATGAAAAACTGTTTTTT,CASSSYGNEKLFF
NA,16,TRBJ2-6,many,TRBV6-1,TGTGCCAGCAGTCCTTGGGGCAGACCTGGGGCCAACGTCCTGACTTTC,CASSPWGRPGANVLTF
TRBD2,18,TRBJ2-3,many,TRBV20-1,TGCAGTGCTATGAATAGTGGGAGTTCGGGGGGGGGTTCGGATACGCAGTATTTT,CSAMNSGSSGGGSDTQYF
NA,15,TRBJ2-3,many,TRBV12-3/TRBV12-4,TGTGCCAGCAGTTTAATAGCGGACATCACAGATACGCAGTATTTT,CASSLIADITDTQYF
NA,11,TRBJ1-2,few,TRBV28,TGTGCCAGCAGTTTATACTATGGCTACACCTTC,CASSLYYGYTF
NA,15,TRBJ1-2,NA,TRBV5-5,TGTGCCAGCAGCAGAGAACCCGGTTTAAGCCCTGGCTACACCTTC,CASSREPGLSPGYTF
NA,14,TRBJ2-2,NA,TRBV3-1,TGTGCCAGCAGCCAAGATGTGGGGGCCGGGGAGCTGTTTTTT,CASSQDVGAGELFF
NA,14,TRBJ1-4,NA,TRBV5-1,TGCGCCAGCTCCCGTAGTGCAACTAATGAAAAACTGTTTTTT,CASSRSATNEKLFF
TRBD2,16,TRBJ2-7,NA,TRBV6-5,TGTGCCAGCAGTTACAGGGCTAGCGGGGGAATATACGAGCAGTACTTC,CASSYRASGGIYEQYF
TRBD1,13,TRBJ2-3,NA,TRBV20-1,TGCAGTGCTAGACACAGGGGAGCAGATACGCAGTATTTT,CSARHRGADTQYF
NA,14,TRBJ1-1,NA,TRBV4-3,TGCGCCAGCAGCCAAGATCTGAGGGACACTGAAGCTTTCTTT,CASSQDLRDTEAFF
NA,14,TRBJ2-7,few,TRBV20-1,TGCAGTGCTAGCACCGGGACCGAGCTCTACGAGCAGTACTTC,CSASTGTELYEQYF
NA,14,TRBJ2-2,NA,TRBV19,TGTGCCAGTAGTTCCGGGACGGAGGCCGGGGAGCTGTTTTTT,CASSSGTEAGELFF
NA,15,TRBJ1-5,many,TRBV4-2,TGTGCCAGCAGCCCCATGAGGGGCCCAAATCAGCCCCAGCATTTT,CASSPMRGPNQPQHF
NA,13,TRBJ1-5,NA,TRBV5-8,TGTGCCAGCAGGTCCCGAAACAATCAGCCCCAGCATTTT,CASRSRNNQPQHF
NA,12,TRBJ2-7,NA,TRBV7-2,TGTGCCAGCAACCTGGACGGGACCGAGCAGTACTTC,CASNLDGTEQYF
TRBD1,13,TRBJ2-1,NA,TRBV20-1,TGCAGTGGGGAACCAGGGGGAACGAGAAGTCCGTTCTTC,CSGEPGGTRSPFF
TRBD2,14,TRBJ2-7,NA,TRBV7-2,TGTGCCAGCAGCCCTAGACTAGCCTCCTACGAGCAGTACTTC,CASSPRLASYEQYF
NA,14,TRBJ2-3,many,TRBV20-1,TGCAGTGCGCCGCGGGACTGGGGCACAGATACGCAGTATTTT,CSAPRDWGTDTQYF
NA,13,TRBJ2-7,NA,TRBV7-2,TGTGCCAGCAGCCAGGAGGGGGGTAGGGAGCAGTACTTC,CASSQEGGREQYF
NA,12,TRBJ2-7,NA,TRBV7-2,TGTGCCAGCAGCTTAGGGGTGTCCGAGCAGTACTTC,CASSLGVSEQYF
NA,14,TRBJ2-1,NA,TRBV7-9,TGTGCCAGCAGCTTGAGTAGCGCCTACAATGAGCAGTTCTTC,CASSLSSAYNEQFF
NA,15,TRBJ2-1,NA,TRBV5-1,TGCGCCAGCAGCTTGGATCCGGGGATAGGCAATGAGCAGTTCTTC,CASSLDPGIGNEQFF
NA,14,TRBJ2-1,many,TRBV4-2,TGTGCCAGCAGCCAAGGGGGGTTTCTAGACCAGCAGTTCTTC,CASSQGGFLDQQFF